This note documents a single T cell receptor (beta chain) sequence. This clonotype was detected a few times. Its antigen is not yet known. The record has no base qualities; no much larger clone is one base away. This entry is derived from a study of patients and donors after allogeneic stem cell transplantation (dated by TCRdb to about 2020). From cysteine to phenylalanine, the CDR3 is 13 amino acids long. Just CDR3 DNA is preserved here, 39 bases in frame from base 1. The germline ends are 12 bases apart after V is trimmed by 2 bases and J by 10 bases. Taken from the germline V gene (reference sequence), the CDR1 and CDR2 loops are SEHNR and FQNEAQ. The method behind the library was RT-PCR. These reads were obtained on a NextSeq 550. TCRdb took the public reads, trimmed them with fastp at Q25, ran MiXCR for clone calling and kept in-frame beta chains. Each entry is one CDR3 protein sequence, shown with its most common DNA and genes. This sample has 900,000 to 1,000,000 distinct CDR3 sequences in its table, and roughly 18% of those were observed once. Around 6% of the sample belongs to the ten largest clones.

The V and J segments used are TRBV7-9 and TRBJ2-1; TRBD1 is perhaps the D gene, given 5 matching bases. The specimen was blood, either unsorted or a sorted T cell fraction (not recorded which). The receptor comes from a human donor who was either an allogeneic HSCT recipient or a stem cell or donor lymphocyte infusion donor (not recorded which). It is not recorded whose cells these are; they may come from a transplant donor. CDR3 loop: CASSLTGLKEQFF. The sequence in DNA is TGTGCCAGCAGCTTAACAGGTCTGAAAGAGCAGTTCTTC.